The 16 T cell receptor beta chains below were found in one sample sequenced in a study of blood T cells in healthy people across ages. Then a second PCR, running roughly 7 to 11 cycles, was carried out with a sample-barcoded 5' primer and a J-beta primer mix. TCRdb re-called the 5' RACE reads with MiXCR, one entry per CDR3 protein. The data contain around 820,000 distinct CDR3 sequences, around 25% of them singletons. The same sample was also used in a study of T cells of mothers and their children.

Sequencing used blood. The receptor source for this set is a boy between 10 and 17 years old in good health.

This chain uses TRBV7-6 with TRBJ2-7; 8 bases map to TRBD2. The length of the CDR3 is 17 residues. Germline V gene sequence: CDR1 SGHVS, CDR2 FNYEAQ. V lost 1 base and J lost 2; bases outside the gene matches: 10. In nucleotides, the CDR3 is TGTGCCAGCAGCTTAGAGGCTTTTGGACTAGCTCCCTACGAGCAGTACTTC. This gives the protein CASSLEAFGLAPYEQYF.

The CDR3 bases are TGCAGCGTAATCGGAGATACGCAGTATTTT. It is translated as CSVIGDTQYF. The chain joins TRBV29-1 to TRBJ2-3; D not resolved. This CDR3 spans 10 amino acids. CDR1 and CDR2 from the germline V gene are SQVTM and ANQGSEA. V was clipped by 6 bases and J by 5 bases, with 6 bases between them.

The V gene is TRBV13, the J gene TRBJ2-5; 16 bases match TRBD2. The end of the DNA fits TRBJ2-7 better, so the J call may be wrong. This CDR3 is built from 18 residues. The germline V gene encodes CDR1 PRHDT and CDR2 FYEKMQ (reference sequence). The CDR3 sequence: CASSLGGGLAGGSDEQYF. The DNA for the CDR3 is TGTGCCAGCAGCTTAGGCGGGGGACTAGCGGGGGGGTCCGACGAGCAGTACTTC.

The chain recombines TRBV27 with TRBJ2-2, with TRBD2 matching over 7 bases. The CDR3 has 14 residues. Germline CDR1 and CDR2: MNHEY and SMNVEV (reference sequence). With 4 bases clipped from V and 6 bases from J, the junction kept 5 bases outside the gene matches. The chain's CDR3 is CASSSELASGELFF. The CDR3 region has the DNA TGTGCCAGCAGTTCGGAACTAGCGTCCGGGGAGCTGTTTTTT.

This rearrangement joins TRBV24-1 to TRBJ2-2, with TRBD1 matching over 7 bases. V was clipped by 7 bases and J by 5 bases; unmatched bases: 0. Germline lookup yields CDR1 KGHDR and CDR2 SFDVKD. This CDR3 has 12 amino acids. CDR3 protein: CATRQGTGELFF. The CDR3 nucleotides are TGTGCCACCAGACAGGGGACCGGGGAGCTGTTTTTT.

This clonotype has at least ten counts. This chain's CDR3 is CASSLGDTYEQYF. In DNA, the CDR3 is TGCGCCAGCAGCTTAGGGGACACCTACGAGCAGTACTTC. The chain joins TRBV5-1 to TRBJ2-7, with a possible D match to TRBD1 (6 bases). V was trimmed by 2 bases and J by 2 bases, leaving 8 bases between them. CDR1 and CDR2 from the germline V gene are SGHRS and YFSETQ. The CDR3 loop spans 13 amino acids.

V gene TRBV20-1 combines with J gene TRBJ2-6, with D hard to call. This CDR3 spans 16 amino acids. The germline V and J ends were trimmed by 3 bases and 0 bases, with 12 bases remaining between them. Germline V gene data show CDR1 as DFQATT and CDR2 as SNEGSKA (reference sequence). CDR3 bases: TGCAGTGCTAGGGAAGGGATTTACTCTGGGGCCAACGTCCTGACTTTC. Translated: CSAREGIYSGANVLTF.

There are a few counts of this clonotype. V gene TRBV7-9 combines with J gene TRBJ1-1, with 10 bases lining up with TRBD1. Germline V gene sequence: CDR1 SEHNR, CDR2 FQNEAQ (reference sequence). J gave up 7 bases and V 4 bases, and 9 bases lay outside the gene matches. This CDR3 has 15 amino acids. In nucleotides, the CDR3 is TGTGCCAGCAGCTACCGGACAGGGGGAGACGGTGAAGCTTTCTTT. Its translation: CASSYRTGGDGEAFF. The variable domain in full, completed from reference TRBV7-9 and TRBJ1-1, reads DTGVSQNPRHKITKRGQNVTFRCDPISEHNRLYWYRQTLGQGPEFLTYFQNEAQLEKSRLLSDRFSAERPKGSFSTLEIQRTEQGDSAMYLCASSYRTGGDGEAFFGQGTRLTVV.

This clonotype was found a few times. The chain carries TRBV28 and TRBJ2-7; a possible D gene is TRBD2 (6 bases). The CDR3 contains 16 residues. The germline V and J ends were trimmed by 5 bases and 3 bases, with 20 bases remaining between them. CDR1 and CDR2 from the germline V gene are MDHEN and SYDVKM. CDR3 in amino acids: CASSVQSGTGLYEQYF. Written as DNA, the CDR3 is TGTGCCAGCAGTGTCCAATCCGGGACTGGGCTCTACGAGCAGTACTTC.

A single count supports this clonotype. The J gene is TRBJ2-7, the V gene TRBV6-6; D is uncertain. CDR1 and CDR2 (germline): MNHNY, SVGAGI (reference sequence). V lost 3 bases to trimming and J lost 2 bases, with 11 bases between them. The CDR3 is 14 residues long. Written as DNA, the CDR3 is TGTGCCAGCAGTTATCCGCCCTTTACCTACGAGCAGTACTTC. Its protein is CASSYPPFTYEQYF.

The sample holds a few counts of this clonotype. The chain has TRBV20-1 and TRBJ2-1; 16 bases map to TRBD2. Germline V lookup: CDR1 DFQATT, CDR2 SNEGSKA (reference sequence). With 3 bases clipped from V and 9 bases from J, the junction kept 2 bases outside the gene matches. The CDR3 sequence is 14 residues long. The CDR3 DNA reads as TGCAGTGCTAGGGGGACTAGCGGGAGGGGTGAGCAGTTCTTC. It encodes CSARGTSGRGEQFF.

The rearrangement joins TRBV5-1 to TRBJ2-5, with 7 bases aligning to TRBD2. With V trimmed by 7 bases and J by 4 bases, 16 bases remained unmatched. Germline assignment: CDR1 SGHRS and CDR2 YFSETQ. The CDR3 loop spans 16 amino acids. The DNA of the CDR3 is TGCGCCAGCCGCGGCGGCCGGGGGAGGGGCGCAGAGACCCAGTACTTC. It specifies CASRGGRGRGAETQYF.

The V call is TRBV12-3 or TRBV12-4, the J call TRBJ1-2; TRBD1 might be the D (6 bases). The CDR3 spans 14 residues. Between the trimmed V and J ends, which lost 7 bases and 8 bases, there was a span of 20 bases. This chain's CDR3 is CASIFNGQGNGYTF. The DNA for the CDR3 is TGTGCCAGCATCTTCAACGGGCAGGGGAACGGCTACACCTTC.

The V call is TRBV2, the J call TRBJ2-1; 7 nucleotides agree with TRBD2. J gave up 8 bases and V 0 bases, and 4 bases lay outside the gene matches. This CDR3 contains 14 residues. Germline values: CDR1 SNHLY, CDR2 FYNNEI. CDR3 in amino acids: CASSEASGGHEQFF. The CDR3 bases are TGTGCCAGCAGTGAAGCGTCGGGAGGCCATGAGCAGTTCTTC.

The V call is TRBV9, the J call TRBJ2-5, with TRBD1 identical over 7 bases. The closer fit of TRBJ2-1 to the DNA end suggests the J call may be wrong. CDR3 size: 11 residues. The germline V gene has CDR1 SGDLS and CDR2 YYNGEE. CDR3 bases: TGTGCCAGCAGCGCCCGGGACAGACAGTTCTTC. Its protein is CASSARDRQFF.

This clonotype was picked up a small number of times. The gene calls are TRBV3-1 and TRBJ2-7; 7 nucleotides align to TRBD2. The J call could be wrong; TRBJ2-1 is a better fit for the DNA end. Germline-derived CDR1 and CDR2 are LGHDT and YNNKEL (reference sequence). The CDR3 has 15 residues. DNA of the CDR3: TGTGCCAGCAGCCAACGCGGCGGGAGCGAGAATGAGCAGTTCTTC. Protein product: CASSQRGGSENEQFF.